Below are 25 T cell receptor beta chains sequenced from a single sample in a study of T cell responses to AZD1222 COVID-19 vaccine. Data came from immunoSEQ multiplex PCR; TCRdb stores just in-frame clones and leaves some out. The sample yields about 150,000 clones, less than 95% seen once. The material sequenced was peripheral blood, taken on day 0 of AZD1222 vaccination. The source is an adult in good health.

The chain is built from TRBV27 and TRBJ1-5, with D unresolved. From germline, CDR1 is MNHEY and CDR2 SMNVEV (reference sequence). V lost 4 bases and J lost 4, with 14 bases in between. This CDR3 is 15 amino acids long. For the CDR3, the DNA is TGTGCCAGCAGTTACTCCGGACGGGGAAATCAGCCCCAGCATTTT. It yields the protein CASSYSGRGNQPQHF.

The gene calls are TRBV7-3 and TRBJ2-1, with D perhaps TRBD1 or TRBD2 (5 bases each). Looked up from germline, CDR1 is SGHTA and CDR2 is FQGTGA. The ends were cut back, 4 bases at V and 4 bases at J, with 11 bases in the middle. CDR3 length equals 14 residues. CDR3 DNA sequence: TGTGCCAGCAGCTCGGGGACCGATTACAATGAGCAGTTCTTC. Translated: CASSSGTDYNEQFF.

The chain links TRBV29-1 to TRBJ1-2; D not certain. This CDR3 comprises 11 residues. Looked up from germline, CDR1 is SQVTM and CDR2 is ANQGSEA. Trimming pared 7 bases from V and 7 bases from J, leaving 13 bases between. The CDR3 protein is CSAPDLAGYTF. CDR3 coding DNA: TGCAGCGCCCCTGACCTGGCTGGCTACACCTTC.

The chain couples TRBV10-3 to TRBJ2-1; 10 nucleotides align to TRBD2. This CDR3 is 15 amino acids long. V dropped 5 bases and J dropped 4; count of bases not matched to a gene: 5. Germline V gene lookup returns CDR1 ENHRY and CDR2 SYGVKD. CDR3 nucleotides: TGTGCCATCAGTTTTCTAGCGGGGGAATACAATGAGCAGTTCTTC. It codes for CAISFLAGEYNEQFF.

V usage is TRBV5-6 and J usage is TRBJ1-1; D is perhaps TRBD1 (5 bases). Germline-derived CDR1 and CDR2 are SGHDT and YYEEEE. The CDR3 spans 15 residues. Trimming removed 4 bases from V and 0 bases from J, with 13 bases in between. The CDR3, as DNA: TGTGCCAGCAGCGAGGGAGGGGCTATGAACACTGAAGCTTTCTTT. This codes for CASSEGGAMNTEAFF.

The rearrangement joins TRBV19 to TRBJ2-5; D is perhaps TRBD2 (6 bases). CDR1 is LNHDA and CDR2 is SQIVND in the germline V gene (reference sequence). Trimming cost V 5 bases and J 1 base, with 8 bases left between them. The CDR3 has 13 amino acids. In nucleotides, the CDR3 is TGTGCCAGTAGTTGGCGGGGCCAAGAGACCCAGTACTTC. Protein product: CASSWRGQETQYF. Based on the CDR3 plus reference TRBV19 and TRBJ2-5, the full variable domain is DGGITQSPKYLFRKEGQNVTLSCEQNLNHDAMYWYRQDPGQGLRLIYYSQIVNDFQKGDIAEGYSVSREKKESFPLTVTSAQKNPTAFYLCASSWRGQETQYFGPGTRLLVL.

This clone has just one count. The CDR3: CASRAGHSPLHF. The CDR3 coding sequence is TGTGCCAGTAGGGCCGGTCATTCACCCCTCCACTTT. This rearrangement joins TRBV19 to TRBJ1-6; D not certain. Trimming removed 6 bases at V and 8 bases at J, with 8 bases between. The CDR3 has 12 residues. Germline values: CDR1 LNHDA, CDR2 SQIVND (reference sequence).

The chain uses TRBV12-3 or TRBV12-4 and TRBJ2-1; D uncertain. The V and J ends lost 2 bases and 8 bases respectively, with 7 bases between them. The CDR3 is made up of 12 amino acids. In DNA form, the CDR3 reads TGTGCCAGCAGTTTAATTTCGTATGAGCAGTTCTTC. Protein product: CASSLISYEQFF.

This sequence joins TRBV12-3 or TRBV12-4 and TRBJ1-1; 7 nucleotides match TRBD1. V dropped 8 bases and J dropped 9; count of bases not matched to a gene: 9. The CDR3 spans 12 residues. CDR3 in DNA: TGTGCCAGCTCCACAGGGGCGGTTAAAGCTTTCTTT. Its translation: CASSTGAVKAFF.

This chain uses TRBV9 with TRBJ2-2; 12 bases line up with TRBD2. CDR1 SGDLS and CDR2 YYNGEE come from the germline V gene. The CDR3 covers 15 residues. With 6 bases clipped from V and 7 bases from J, the junction kept 7 bases outside the gene matches. CDR3 loop: CASTRLAGGGGELFF. The CDR3 nucleotides read TGTGCCAGCACTCGGCTAGCGGGAGGGGGCGGGGAGCTGTTTTTT.

This clone came up a few times. The chain recombines TRBV7-9 with TRBJ1-4, with 10 bases that match TRBD1. Germline trimming cut 5 bases from V and 7 bases from J; bases unmatched to any gene: 10. Germline CDR1 is SEHNR and CDR2 is FQNEAQ (reference sequence). This CDR3 has 16 residues. CDR3 DNA: TGTGCCAGCAGCGCAACTCGACAGGGGGCGGGTGAAAAACTGTTTTTT. Residues: CASSATRQGAGEKLFF.

This clone was counted once. V gene TRBV27 combines with J gene TRBJ2-1; tentative D call: TRBD2 (5 bases). The CDR3 is 13 residues long. Germline V gene lookup returns CDR1 MNHEY and CDR2 SMNVEV (reference sequence). Trimming shortened V by 0 bases and J by 10 bases, and 10 bases separated the two germline ends. CDR3 DNA: TGTGCCAGCAGTTTATCACCTAGCAACGAGCAGTTCTTC. This translates into CASSLSPSNEQFF.

The V and J genes are TRBV10-3 and TRBJ2-1; 7 bases are a match to TRBD2. Per germline, CDR1 ENHRY and CDR2 SYGVKD. The CDR3 has 14 amino acids. Germline trimming cut 7 bases from V and 9 bases from J; bases unmatched to any gene: 12. This CDR3 is CAIKGTTLGPEQFF. The CDR3 nucleotides are TGTGCCATCAAGGGGACTACCCTGGGGCCTGAGCAGTTCTTC.

The chain combines TRBV11-2 with TRBJ2-5; 9 positions agree with TRBD2. Germline lookup yields CDR1 SGHAT and CDR2 FQNNGV. The CDR3 is 15 residues long. The trim removed 3 bases at V and 5 bases at J, leaving 7 bases unmatched. CDR3 residues: CASSFPRGGFETQYF. CDR3 sequence (DNA): TGTGCCAGCAGCTTTCCGCGGGGGGGTTTTGAGACCCAGTACTTC.

The V and J genes are TRBV3-1 (or the pseudogene TRBV3-2) and TRBJ2-1, with 13 bases fitting TRBD2. The ends lost 0 bases at V and 0 bases at J; junction bases unmatched: 8. The CDR3 length is 20 residues. The V gene's germline CDR1 is LGHDT and CDR2 YNNKEL (reference sequence). The CDR3 DNA sequence: TGTGCCAGCAGCCAAGAGGGACTAGCGGGAAGGATCCACTCCTACAATGAGCAGTTCTTC. The encoded protein is CASSQEGLAGRIHSYNEQFF.

CDR3 in DNA: TGTGCCAGCAGCTTAGTAGTGAACACTGAAGCTTTCTTT. Amino acids: CASSLVVNTEAFF. This rearrangement joins TRBV7-2 to TRBJ1-1, with D unclear. Trimming stripped 1 base from V and 0 bases from J, with 3 bases between. CDR1 is SGHTA, CDR2 FQGNSA, per germline. The CDR3 has 13 amino acids. Variable domain in full (rest from reference TRBV7-2 and TRBJ1-1): GAGVSQSPSNKVTEKGKDVELRCDPISGHTALYWYRQSLGQGLEFLIYFQGNSAPDKSGLPSDRFSAERTGGSVSTLTIQRTQQEDSAVYLCASSLVVNTEAFFGQGTRLTVV.

The rearrangement joins TRBV15 to TRBJ1-4; 10 nucleotides align to TRBD1. CDR3 length equals 14 residues. Germline assignment: CDR1 LNHNV and CDR2 YYDKDF (reference sequence). V trimming: 8 bases; J trimming: 3 bases; junction bases outside the gene matches: 3. The CDR3 is CATGTGVANEKLFF. For the CDR3, the DNA is TGTGCCACCGGGACAGGGGTGGCTAATGAAAAACTGTTTTTT.

The chain couples TRBV4-1 to TRBJ1-2; D might be TRBD1 (6 bases). Trimming cost V 1 base and J 0 bases, with 15 bases left between them. This CDR3 region has 17 residues. Germline CDR1 reads MGHRA; CDR2 reads YSYEKL. For the CDR3, the DNA is TGCGCCAGCAGCCAAGTATTTGGACAGCTAGCTAACTATGGCTACACCTTC. This gives the protein CASSQVFGQLANYGYTF.

The genes are TRBV30 and TRBJ1-1, with D perhaps TRBD1 (6 bases). CDR1 is GTSNPN, CDR2 SVGIG, per germline (reference sequence). CDR3 length equals 13 residues. V lost 5 bases to trimming and J lost 1 base, with 11 bases between them. In DNA, the CDR3 is TGTGCCTGGGCGGACAGCCGGAACACTGAAGCTTTCTTT. This codes for CAWADSRNTEAFF.

The chain recombines TRBV27 with TRBJ2-7; 10 bases map to TRBD2. The CDR3 covers 17 residues. CDR1 is MNHEY and CDR2 is SMNVEV in the germline V gene (reference sequence). The V and J ends lost 3 bases and 3 bases, in that order; junction bases with no gene match: 11. The CDR3 DNA reads TGTGCCAGCAGTTTTTCCGCAGCGGGGGGGCTTGGCTACGAGCAGTACGTC. This sequence encodes CASSFSAAGGLGYEQYV.

The chain employs TRBV7-2 and TRBJ1-2; no firm D call. V lost 4 bases and J 4 bases, leaving 10 bases between the germline ends. The germline gives CDR1 SGHTA, CDR2 FQGNSA. This CDR3 region has 13 residues. CDR3 amino acids: CASSSVGVYGYTF. In DNA, the CDR3 is TGTGCCAGCAGCTCTGTCGGGGTCTATGGCTACACCTTC.

The chain uses TRBV28 and TRBJ1-4, with 7 bases aligning to TRBD1. Germline lookup yields CDR1 MDHEN and CDR2 SYDVKM. With 5 bases clipped from V and 8 bases from J, the junction kept 14 bases outside the gene matches. This CDR3 contains 16 residues. The CDR3 nucleotides are TGTGCCAGCAGTCCCGACAGGGAGCTTTGGTTAGAAAAACTGTTTTTT. This sequence encodes CASSPDRELWLEKLFF.

The CDR3 is CASETIRGAEAFF. The CDR3 region has the DNA TGTGCCAGCGAGACGATCAGGGGGGCTGAAGCTTTCTTT. This chain links TRBV6-5 with TRBJ1-1, with TRBD1 identical over 7 bases. The junction had 9 bases not matched to a gene; V was cut back by 8 bases and J by 6 bases. CDR1 is MNHEY, CDR2 SVGAGI, per germline. This CDR3 has 13 amino acids.

The chain combines TRBV5-4 with TRBJ1-6; tentatively, D is TRBD1 (6 bases). Deletions cut 3 bases from V and 8 bases from J, with 15 bases between. The CDR3 spans 15 residues. Germline CDR1 reads SGHNT; CDR2 reads YYREEE (reference sequence). The CDR3 nucleotides are TGTGCCAGCAGCTCGGGCCAGGGGTTGGATTCACCCCTCCACTTT. It specifies CASSSGQGLDSPLHF.

This chain connects TRBV3-1 (or the pseudogene TRBV3-2) to TRBJ2-5, with 7 bases fitting TRBD2. The CDR3 length is 17 residues. V trimming: 0 bases; J trimming: 4 bases; junction bases outside the gene matches: 11. Germline V gene data show CDR1 as LGHDT and CDR2 as YNNKEL (reference sequence). CDR3 nucleotide sequence: TGTGCCAGCAGCCAAGATCGGGCTAGCGGCCTGCGAGAGACCCAGTACTTC. This translates into CASSQDRASGLRETQYF.